This T cell receptor (beta chain) was captured by sequencing in a study of T cell responses to AZD1222 COVID-19 vaccine. General observations from the study: Of the AZD1222 recipients, only 5 to 7 were seropositive at baseline.

In regard to this clone: Its antigen is unidentified.

Sequencing used immunoSEQ multiplex PCR; TCRdb keeps in-frame clones, though not all of them. The sample consists of around 140,000 clones, 85% to 90% of them appearing once. The clonotype was recovered from an adult who received the AZD1222 COVID-19 vaccine. The source material was peripheral blood, sampled 28 days after the second AZD1222 dose.

The CDR3 reads CASSQMTSGNLYNEQFF. DNA of the CDR3: TGCGCCAGCAGCCAGATGACTAGCGGGAATCTGTACAATGAGCAGTTCTTC. The chain combines TRBV5-1 with TRBJ2-1; 11 bases map to TRBD2. V lost 4 bases and J lost 4; bases outside the gene matches: 10. The CDR3 consists of 17 residues. Per the germline V gene, CDR1 is SGHRS and CDR2 is YFSETQ.